This entry is about one T cell receptor beta chain. Antigen unknown. RNA was isolated and reverse transcribed to cDNA, the sequencing template. Sequencing used immunoSEQ multiplex PCR; TCRdb keeps in-frame clones, though not all of them. There are 150,000 or so clones in the sample; approximately 45% occur only once, and approximately 6.6% lies in the top ten. V was clipped by 2 bases and J by 4 bases, with 11 bases between them. CDR1 is MNHEY, CDR2 SMNVEV, per germline (reference sequence). The CDR3 runs 15 residues. These data are taken from a study of CD8+ T cells in alopecia areata. Background on the study: Treated patients swallowed 5 to 10 mg of oral tofacitinib twice daily.

Study-level results: Scalp lesions, especially in alopecia totalis/universalis, had higher clonality than normal scalp.

The sequenced sample was CD4+ T cells sorted from blood. The chain couples TRBV27 to TRBJ2-2, with D unclear. This sequence originates from a human donor with alopecia areata. The CDR3 reads CASSLTGLRTGELFF. The CDR3 bases are TGTGCCAGCAGTTTAACCGGGCTGCGCACCGGGGAGCTGTTTTTT.